These 27 T cell receptor beta chains share one sample of origin, sequenced in a study of PD-1 blockade in classical Hodgkin lymphoma. Clones were sequenced by immunoSEQ multiplex PCR, and TCRdb holds only the in-frame ones, with some missing. Of 25,000 to 40,000 clones listed, 80% to 90% are singletons. There was relapse after autologous stem cell transplantation in every patient, and there was variation in brentuximab vedotin exposure. The specimen comprised peripheral blood mononuclear cells (PBMCs), sampled at baseline. These receptors came from a human donor with classical Hodgkin lymphoma.

The chain links TRBV7-2 to TRBJ1-6, with D tentatively TRBD1 (6 bases). With 2 bases removed from V and 11 bases from J, the gap between germline ends came to 7 bases. CDR1 is SGHTA and CDR2 is FQGNSA in the germline V gene. The CDR3 spans 12 residues. CDR3 protein: CASSLQGPPLHF. The CDR3 region has the DNA TGTGCCAGCAGCTTACAGGGGCCACCCCTCCACTTT.

This chain links TRBV27 with TRBJ2-7; tentatively, D is TRBD1 or TRBD2 (6 bases each). The CDR3 covers 11 residues. Deletions cut 5 bases from V and 9 bases from J, with 11 bases between. Germline CDR1 is MNHEY and CDR2 is SMNVEV (reference sequence). The CDR3 sequence: CASSLGGRQYF. CDR3 bases: TGTGCCAGCAGTCTAGGGGGGAGGCAGTACTTC.

CDR3 amino acids: CASRSDRGTDTQYF. The CDR3 DNA reads TGTGCCAGCAGATCGGACAGGGGGACAGATACGCAGTATTTT. V gene TRBV5-4 combines with J gene TRBJ2-3; 10 bases agree with TRBD1. The V gene end was trimmed by 5 bases and the J gene end by 3 bases; junction bases not matched to a gene: 3. The CDR3 runs 14 residues. The germline V gene has CDR1 SGHNT and CDR2 YYREEE (reference sequence).

The chain carries TRBV19 and TRBJ1-2; D is possibly TRBD1 (6 bases). Per germline, CDR1 LNHDA and CDR2 SQIVND (reference sequence). CDR3 length equals 14 residues. The V end lost 10 bases, the J end lost 4 bases, and 19 bases lay between the germline ends. In DNA, the CDR3 is TGTGCCATTAAGGGCGGGGGACAAGGCTATGGCTACACCTTC. It is translated as CAIKGGGQGYGYTF.

This clone appeared a few times. V and J are TRBV15 and TRBJ2-3; 11 nucleotides match TRBD2. Germline assignment: CDR1 LNHNV and CDR2 YYDKDF (reference sequence). Trimming at V came to 8 bases and at J to 6 bases, leaving 7 bases not matched to a gene. This CDR3 is built from 14 residues. CDR3 sequence (DNA): TGTGCCACCCGTAGCGGGGGGGCGGGGGATACGCAGTATTTT. This translates into CATRSGGAGDTQYF.

This chain joins TRBV5-5 and TRBJ1-5; D not resolved. V was clipped by 2 bases and J by 3 bases, with 9 bases between them. CDR3 length: 14 residues. Germline lookup yields CDR1 SGHKS and CDR2 YYEKEE (reference sequence). Here the CDR3 reads CASSFEHLNQPQHF. The CDR3 DNA reads as TGTGCCAGCAGCTTTGAACACCTCAATCAGCCCCAGCATTTT. The full variable domain, rest sourced from reference TRBV5-5 and TRBJ1-5, is DAGVTQSPTHLIKTRGQQVTLRCSPISGHKSVSWYQQVLGQGPQFIFQYYEKEERGRGNFPDRFSARQFPNYSSELNVNALLLGDSALYLCASSFEHLNQPQHFGDGTRLSIL.

This rearrangement joins TRBV18 to TRBJ1-1; no reliable D call. Germline-derived CDR1 and CDR2 are KGHSH and LQKENI. V lost 2 bases and J lost 1, with 11 bases in between. The CDR3 extends over 15 amino acids. CDR3 amino acids: CASSPGELSNTEAFF. The CDR3 DNA reads as TGTGCCAGCTCACCAGGGGAGCTCTCGAACACTGAAGCTTTCTTT.

This clone occurred a few times. The rearrangement uses TRBV30 and TRBJ2-3; a possible D gene is TRBD2 (6 bases). Germline loops: CDR1 GTSNPN, CDR2 SVGIG (reference sequence). The V end lost 4 bases, the J end lost 2 bases, and 13 bases lay between the germline ends. There are 14 residues in the CDR3. CDR3 sequence: CAWNQGLITDTQYF. The CDR3, as DNA: TGTGCCTGGAATCAGGGACTGATCACAGATACGCAGTATTTT.

This clone was picked up a small number of times. Other DNA sequences in this specimen translate into the identical CDR3. V is TRBV18 and J is TRBJ1-5; 7 bases line up with TRBD1. V lost 9 bases and J lost 2; bases outside the gene matches: 7. Germline V lookup: CDR1 KGHSH, CDR2 LQKENI. The CDR3 runs 14 residues. The CDR3 here is CASADREGNQPQHF. CDR3 nucleotide sequence: TGTGCCAGTGCCGACAGGGAGGGCAATCAGCCCCAGCATTTT.

The V gene is TRBV10-3, the J gene TRBJ2-4; TRBD1 aligns across 8 bases. The CDR3 loop spans 15 amino acids. Trimming took 6 bases from V and 3 from J; bases not matched to a gene: 7. CDR1 and CDR2 from the germline V gene are ENHRY and SYGVKD. The CDR3 sequence: CAIRTGESGKNIQYF. The DNA for the CDR3 is TGTGCCATCAGGACAGGGGAGAGTGGCAAAAACATTCAGTACTTC.

The rearrangement uses TRBV7-9 and TRBJ1-4, with TRBD1 identical over 8 bases. The CDR3 has 15 amino acids. The germline gives CDR1 SEHNR, CDR2 FQNEAQ (reference sequence). The V and J ends lost 5 bases and 5 bases, in that order; junction bases with no gene match: 7. Here the CDR3 reads CASSPDRGENEKLFF. Here the CDR3 DNA reads TGTGCCAGCAGCCCAGACAGGGGCGAGAATGAAAAACTGTTTTTT.

This chain connects TRBV10-3 to TRBJ2-6; the D gene is possibly TRBD1 (5 bases). The CDR3 spans 14 residues. Per germline, CDR1 ENHRY and CDR2 SYGVKD. Deletions cut 9 bases from V and 0 bases from J, with 9 bases between. CDR3: CAISDSSGANVLTF. The CDR3 nucleotides read TGTGCCATTTCCGACAGCTCTGGGGCCAACGTCCTGACTTTC.

The V and J genes are TRBV7-9 and TRBJ1-5, with 8 nucleotides matching TRBD1. The length of the CDR3 is 14 residues. CDR1 SEHNR and CDR2 FQNEAQ come from the germline V gene (reference sequence). Trimming took 3 bases from V and 9 from J; bases not matched to a gene: 7. CDR3 DNA sequence: TGTGCCAGCAGCTTCGGGACAGGACAAATGCCCCAGCATTTT. Translated, it gives CASSFGTGQMPQHF.

The chain couples TRBV11-3 to TRBJ2-5; D is perhaps TRBD1 (6 bases). Trimming shortened V by 4 bases and J by 5 bases, and 14 bases separated the two germline ends. CDR3 length equals 14 residues. The germline CDR1 and CDR2 sequences are SGHNT and YENEEA. The CDR3 is CASSSAGARETQYF. In DNA, the CDR3 is TGTGCCAGCAGCTCCGCAGGGGCACGGGAGACCCAGTACTTC.

The chain recombines TRBV13 with TRBJ1-1; D unclear. Trimming pared 0 bases from V and 3 bases from J, leaving 11 bases between. There are 15 residues in the CDR3. The germline V gene has CDR1 PRHDT and CDR2 FYEKMQ (reference sequence). The CDR3 spells CASSLGSGSYTEAFF. In DNA, the CDR3 is TGTGCCAGCAGCTTAGGTTCCGGGTCTTACACTGAAGCTTTCTTT.

This chain links TRBV7-2 with TRBJ2-3; D is perhaps TRBD1 (5 bases). CDR3 length: 14 residues. Trimming pared 7 bases from V and 2 bases from J, leaving 13 bases between. Per germline, CDR1 SGHTA and CDR2 FQGNSA. The CDR3 sequence: CASMAGYTTDTQYF. The DNA of the CDR3 is TGTGCCAGCATGGCAGGGTATACCACAGATACGCAGTATTTT.

This chain joins TRBV4-3 and TRBJ2-2; D unresolved. Germline assignment: CDR1 LGHNA and CDR2 YSLEER. This CDR3 contains 17 residues. The ends were cut back, 1 base at V and 0 bases at J, with 12 bases in the middle. The CDR3 sequence is CASSQGSTQPNTGELFF. The DNA for the CDR3 is TGCGCCAGCAGCCAAGGTTCAACCCAACCGAACACCGGGGAGCTGTTTTTT.

The V call is TRBV19, the J call TRBJ2-1; a possible D gene is TRBD2 (6 bases). The germline V gene has CDR1 LNHDA and CDR2 SQIVND (reference sequence). Trimming pared 5 bases from V and 4 bases from J, leaving 21 bases between. The CDR3 loop spans 17 amino acids. The CDR3 sequence is CASSPNRRDWAYNEQFF. For the CDR3, the DNA is TGTGCCAGTAGTCCCAACCGCAGGGACTGGGCTTACAATGAGCAGTTCTTC.

The V gene is TRBV6-6, the J gene TRBJ1-1; D is unclear. The V end was cut by 0 bases, the J end by 2 bases, with 7 bases between. CDR1 and CDR2 from the germline V gene are MNHNY and SVGAGI (reference sequence). This CDR3 region has 14 residues. For the CDR3, the DNA is TGTGCCAGCAGTTACTCTGAGGGAAACACTGAAGCTTTCTTT. Its protein is CASSYSEGNTEAFF.

The chain recombines TRBV7-9 with TRBJ1-6; D gene unclear. CDR1 and CDR2 (germline): SEHNR, FQNEAQ (reference sequence). Trimming removed 1 base at V and 8 bases at J, with 3 bases between. The CDR3 is made up of 12 amino acids. CDR3 nucleotide sequence: TGTGCCAGCAGCTTAGACGATTCACCCCTCCACTTT. Protein sequence: CASSLDDSPLHF.

The genes are TRBV6-5 and TRBJ2-5; 10 nucleotides agree with TRBD2. CDR3 length equals 15 residues. The junction had 7 bases not matched to a gene; V was cut back by 5 bases and J by 4 bases. Germline loops: CDR1 MNHEY, CDR2 SVGAGI. The CDR3 DNA reads as TGTGCCAGCAGTGTAAGCGGGGGGGCCGCAGAGACCCAGTACTTC. Translated: CASSVSGGAAETQYF.

This sequence joins TRBV20-1 and TRBJ2-7, with D possibly TRBD1 on 5 matching bases. CDR3 length: 10 residues. The germline V gene encodes CDR1 DFQATT and CDR2 SNEGSKA (reference sequence). The CDR3 sequence is CSVDSYEQYF. The CDR3 bases are TGCAGCGTAGACAGCTACGAGCAGTACTTC.

This rearrangement joins TRBV4-3 to TRBJ1-1; 10 bases line up with TRBD1. From germline, CDR1 is LGHNA and CDR2 YSLEER. Germline trimming cut 1 base from V and 6 bases from J; bases unmatched to any gene: 8. This CDR3 is 16 amino acids long. Here the CDR3 DNA reads TGCGCCAGCAGCCAAGCCCCGGGACAGGGGACCCCTGAAGCTTTCTTT. It yields the protein CASSQAPGQGTPEAFF.

This rearrangement joins TRBV28 to TRBJ1-1; no reliable D call. V was cut by 2 bases and J by 5 bases, with 6 bases left in between. CDR3 length equals 12 residues. From germline, CDR1 is MDHEN and CDR2 SYDVKM. CDR3 amino acids: CASSLDLTEAFF. CDR3 coding DNA: TGTGCCAGCAGTTTAGACCTGACTGAAGCTTTCTTT.

V is TRBV7-9 and J is TRBJ2-1; no clear D gene. Trimming shortened V by 5 bases and J by 10 bases, and 15 bases separated the two germline ends. The CDR3 totals 13 residues. Per the germline V gene, CDR1 is SEHNR and CDR2 is FQNEAQ (reference sequence). CDR3 nucleotide sequence: TGTGCCAGCAGCGCCCAGCCCTCCATCGAGCAGTTCTTC. Protein: CASSAQPSIEQFF.

V and J are TRBV6-5 and TRBJ2-3; 10 bases line up with TRBD2. Germline loops: CDR1 MNHEY, CDR2 SVGAGI. CDR3 length: 15 residues. V gave up 2 bases and J gave up 6 bases; unmatched junction bases: 5. The CDR3 protein is CASSYERGGPDTQYF. The CDR3 bases are TGTGCCAGCAGTTACGAGCGGGGGGGCCCCGATACGCAGTATTTT.

The chain couples TRBV6-6 to TRBJ2-7; no firm D call. The CDR3 totals 13 residues. The V gene's germline CDR1 is MNHNY and CDR2 SVGAGI (reference sequence). The V end lost 0 bases, the J end lost 6 bases, and 9 bases lay between the germline ends. The CDR3 nucleotides read TGTGCCAGCAGTTACTCCGAGCGTCTCGAGCAGTACTTC. This encodes CASSYSERLEQYF.